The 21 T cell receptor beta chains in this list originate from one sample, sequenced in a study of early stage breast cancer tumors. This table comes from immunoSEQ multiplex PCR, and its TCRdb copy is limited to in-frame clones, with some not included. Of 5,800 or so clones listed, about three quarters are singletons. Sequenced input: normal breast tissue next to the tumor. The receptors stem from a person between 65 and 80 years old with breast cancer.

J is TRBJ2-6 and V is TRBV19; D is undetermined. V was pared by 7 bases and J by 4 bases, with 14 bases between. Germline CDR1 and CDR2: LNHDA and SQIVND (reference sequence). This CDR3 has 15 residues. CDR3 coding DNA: TGTGCCAGTACCGCTGGTCGTAGCGGGGCCAACGTCCTGACTTTC. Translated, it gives CASTAGRSGANVLTF. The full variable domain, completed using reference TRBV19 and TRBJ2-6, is DGGITQSPKYLFRKEGQNVTLSCEQNLNHDAMYWYRQDPGQGLRLIYYSQIVNDFQKGDIAEGYSVSREKKESFPLTVTSAQKNPTAFYLCASTAGRSGANVLTFGAGSRLTVL.

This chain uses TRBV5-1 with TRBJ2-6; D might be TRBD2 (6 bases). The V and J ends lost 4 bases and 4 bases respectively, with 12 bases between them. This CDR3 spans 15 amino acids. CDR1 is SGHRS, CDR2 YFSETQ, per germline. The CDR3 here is CASSLIREGANVLTF. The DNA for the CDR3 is TGCGCCAGCAGCCTAATCCGGGAGGGGGCCAACGTCCTGACTTTC.

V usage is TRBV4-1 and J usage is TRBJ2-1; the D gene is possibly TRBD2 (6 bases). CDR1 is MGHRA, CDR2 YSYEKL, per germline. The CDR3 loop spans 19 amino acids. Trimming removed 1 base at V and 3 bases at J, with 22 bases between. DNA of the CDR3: TGCGCCAGCAGCCAAGCTTCTTTCGCCGGGACTGCGTTCTACAATGAGCAGTTCTTC. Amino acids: CASSQASFAGTAFYNEQFF.

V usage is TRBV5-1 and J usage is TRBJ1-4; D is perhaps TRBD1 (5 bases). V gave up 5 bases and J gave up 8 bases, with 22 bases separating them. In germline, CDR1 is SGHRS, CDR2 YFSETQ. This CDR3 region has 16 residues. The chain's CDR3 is CASSPGTPTKGEKLFF. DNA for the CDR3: TGCGCCAGCAGTCCCGGGACTCCTACCAAGGGGGAAAAACTGTTTTTT.

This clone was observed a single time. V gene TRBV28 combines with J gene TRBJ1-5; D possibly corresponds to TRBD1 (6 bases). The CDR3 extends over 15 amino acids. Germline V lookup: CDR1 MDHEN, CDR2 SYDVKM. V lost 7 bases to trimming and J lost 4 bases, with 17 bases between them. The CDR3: CASNQVAGANQPQHF. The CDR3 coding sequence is TGTGCCAGCAACCAAGTGGCAGGGGCGAATCAGCCCCAGCATTTT. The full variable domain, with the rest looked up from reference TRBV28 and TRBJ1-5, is DVKVTQSSRYLVKRTGEKVFLECVQDMDHENMFWYRQDPGLGLRLIYFSYDVKMKEKGDIPEGYSVSREKKERFSLILESASTNQTSMYLCASNQVAGANQPQHFGDGTRLSIL.

The CDR3 is CASSQDGVHRGIGSPLHF. As DNA, the CDR3 is TGCGCCAGCAGCCAAGATGGGGTCCACAGGGGGATCGGTTCACCCCTCCACTTT. This sequence joins TRBV4-3 and TRBJ1-6, with 8 positions matching TRBD1. CDR3 length: 18 residues. Germline lookup yields CDR1 LGHNA and CDR2 YSLEER. Germline trimming cut 0 bases from V and 9 bases from J; bases unmatched to any gene: 13.

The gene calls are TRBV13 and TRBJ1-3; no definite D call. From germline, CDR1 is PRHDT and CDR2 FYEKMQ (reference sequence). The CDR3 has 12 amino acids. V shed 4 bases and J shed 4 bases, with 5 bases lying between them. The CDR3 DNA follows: TGTGCCAGCAGCTCTAGGGGAAACACCATATATTTT. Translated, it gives CASSSRGNTIYF.

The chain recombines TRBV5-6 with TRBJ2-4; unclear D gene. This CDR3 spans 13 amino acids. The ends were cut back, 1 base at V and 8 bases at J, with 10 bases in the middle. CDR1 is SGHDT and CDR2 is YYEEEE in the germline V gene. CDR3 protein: CASSLPLRDIQYF. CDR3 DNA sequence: TGTGCCAGCAGCTTGCCTCTCCGCGACATTCAGTACTTC.

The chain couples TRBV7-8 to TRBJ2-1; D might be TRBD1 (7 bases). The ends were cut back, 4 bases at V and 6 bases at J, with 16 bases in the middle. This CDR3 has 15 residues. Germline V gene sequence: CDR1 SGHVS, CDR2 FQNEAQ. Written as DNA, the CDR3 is TGTGCCAGCAGCTACGGACAGGAGGAGGGCAATGAGCAGTTCTTC. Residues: CASSYGQEEGNEQFF.

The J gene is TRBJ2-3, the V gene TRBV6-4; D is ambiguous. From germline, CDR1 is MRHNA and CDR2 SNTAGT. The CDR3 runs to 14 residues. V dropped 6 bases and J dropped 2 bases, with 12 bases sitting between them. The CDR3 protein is CASSLDLSTDTQYF. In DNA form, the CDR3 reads TGTGCCAGCAGCCTCGACTTATCCACAGATACGCAGTATTTT.

The DNA for the CDR3 is TGTGCCAGCAGTACCCTCCCCGGCTCTGGAAACACCATATATTTT. Translated: CASSTLPGSGNTIYF. The chain uses TRBV6-5 and TRBJ1-3; D remains unclear. Per germline, CDR1 MNHEY and CDR2 SVGAGI. Trimming cost V 5 bases and J 0 bases, with 11 bases left between them. The CDR3 runs 15 residues.

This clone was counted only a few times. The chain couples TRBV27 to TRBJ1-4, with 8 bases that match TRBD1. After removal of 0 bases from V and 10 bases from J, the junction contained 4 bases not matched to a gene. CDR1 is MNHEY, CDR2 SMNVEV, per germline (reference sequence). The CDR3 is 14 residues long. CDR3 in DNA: TGTGCCAGCAGTTTATCGTTACAGGGGGTAAAACTGTTTTTT. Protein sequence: CASSLSLQGVKLFF.

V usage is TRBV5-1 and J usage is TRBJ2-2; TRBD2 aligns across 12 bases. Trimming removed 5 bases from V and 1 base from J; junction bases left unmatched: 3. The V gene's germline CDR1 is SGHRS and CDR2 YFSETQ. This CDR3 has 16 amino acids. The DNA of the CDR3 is TGCGCCAGCAGAACGGGACTAGCGGGGAACACCGGGGAGCTGTTTTTT. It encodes CASRTGLAGNTGELFF.

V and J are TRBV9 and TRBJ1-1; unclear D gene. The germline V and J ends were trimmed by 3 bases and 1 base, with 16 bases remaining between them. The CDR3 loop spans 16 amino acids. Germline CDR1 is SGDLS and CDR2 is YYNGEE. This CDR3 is CASSGRNEVENTEAFF. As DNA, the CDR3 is TGTGCCAGCAGCGGTCGAAATGAGGTAGAGAACACTGAAGCTTTCTTT.

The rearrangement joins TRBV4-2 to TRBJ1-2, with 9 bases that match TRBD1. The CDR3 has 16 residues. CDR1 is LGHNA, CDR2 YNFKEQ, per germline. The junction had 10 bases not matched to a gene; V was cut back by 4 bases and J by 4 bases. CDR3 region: CASSPPTGQGIYGYTF. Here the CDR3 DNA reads TGTGCCAGCAGCCCCCCCACGGGACAGGGAATCTATGGCTACACCTTC.

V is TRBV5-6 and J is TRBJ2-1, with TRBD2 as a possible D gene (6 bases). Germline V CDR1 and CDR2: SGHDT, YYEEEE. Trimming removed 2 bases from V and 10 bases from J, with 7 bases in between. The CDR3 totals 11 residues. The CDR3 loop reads CASSFAGEQFF. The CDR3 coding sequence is TGTGCCAGCAGCTTCGCGGGGGAGCAGTTCTTC.

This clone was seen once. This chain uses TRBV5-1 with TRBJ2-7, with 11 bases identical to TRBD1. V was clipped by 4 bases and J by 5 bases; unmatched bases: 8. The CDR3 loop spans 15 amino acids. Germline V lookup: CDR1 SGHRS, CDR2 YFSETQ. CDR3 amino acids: CASSRGQGASNEQYF. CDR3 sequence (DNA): TGCGCCAGCAGCCGCGGACAGGGGGCGTCGAACGAGCAGTACTTC.

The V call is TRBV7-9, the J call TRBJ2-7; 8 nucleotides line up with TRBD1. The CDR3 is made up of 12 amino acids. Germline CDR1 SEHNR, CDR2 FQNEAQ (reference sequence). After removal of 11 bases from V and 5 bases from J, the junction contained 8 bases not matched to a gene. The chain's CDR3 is CAGGAGGNEQYF. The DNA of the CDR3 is TGTGCCGGTGGGGCAGGGGGCAACGAGCAGTACTTC. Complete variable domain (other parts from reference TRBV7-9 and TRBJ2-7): DTGVSQNPRHKITKRGQNVTFRCDPISEHNRLYWYRQTLGQGPEFLTYFQNEAQLEKSRLLSDRFSAERPKGSFSTLEIQRTEQGDSAMYLCAGGAGGNEQYFGPGTRLTVT.

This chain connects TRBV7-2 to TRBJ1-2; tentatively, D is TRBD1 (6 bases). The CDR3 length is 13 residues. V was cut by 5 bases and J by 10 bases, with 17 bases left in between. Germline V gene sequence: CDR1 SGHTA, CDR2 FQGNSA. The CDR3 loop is CASSTGQSVHYTF. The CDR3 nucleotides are TGTGCCAGCAGCACAGGACAGTCAGTCCACTACACCTTC.

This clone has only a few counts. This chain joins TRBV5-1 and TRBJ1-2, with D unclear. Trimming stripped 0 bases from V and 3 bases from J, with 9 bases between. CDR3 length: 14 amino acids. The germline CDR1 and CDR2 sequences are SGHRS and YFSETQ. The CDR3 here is CASSLDTNYYGYTF. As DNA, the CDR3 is TGCGCCAGCAGCTTGGACACTAACTACTATGGCTACACCTTC.

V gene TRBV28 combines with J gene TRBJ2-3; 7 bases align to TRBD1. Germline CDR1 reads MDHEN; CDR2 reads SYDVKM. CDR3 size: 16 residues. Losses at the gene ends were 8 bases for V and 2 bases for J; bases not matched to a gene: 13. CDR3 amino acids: CASCMLPGQFTDTQYF. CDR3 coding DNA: TGTGCCAGCTGTATGCTTCCGGGACAGTTCACAGATACGCAGTATTTT.